A selection of T cell receptor beta chains follows, all from one sample in a study of blood T cell repertoires in COVID-19. Only in-frame clones appear in the TCRdb table, and some are missing; sequencing was by immunoSEQ multiplex PCR. The data hold roughly 670,000 clones, with 85% to 90% observed a single time. The sample comprised peripheral blood. These receptors were collected from a woman between 18 and 30 years old with acute or convalescent COVID-19. Both conserved end residues are part of each CDR3. The D gene is left open where the match is weak. Part of the rows lack a size; the others show once, few, many or a class for expanded clones.

clone_size: .
j_call: TRBJ2-7
d_call: .
v_call: TRBV6-6
cdr3_aa: CASSYLQPDSYEQYF
cdr3_nt: TGTGCCAGCAGTTACTTACAGCCCGACTCCTACGAGCAGTACTTC

clone_size: .
j_call: TRBJ1-5
d_call: .
v_call: TRBV27
cdr3_aa: CASSHEGRKNQPQHF
cdr3_nt: TGTGCCAGCAGCCACGAGGGCCGGAAGAATCAGCCCCAGCATTTT

clone_size: .
j_call: TRBJ2-5
d_call: TRBD2
v_call: TRBV5-3
cdr3_aa: CARSFLAGGQETQYF
cdr3_nt: TGTGCCAGAAGCTTCCTAGCGGGGGGCCAAGAGACCCAGTACTTC

clone_size: .
j_call: TRBJ2-1
d_call: .
v_call: TRBV2
cdr3_aa: CAGTGTMETYNEQFF
cdr3_nt: TGTGCCGGAACCGGTACAATGGAGACCTACAATGAGCAGTTCTTC

clone_size: .
j_call: TRBJ1-1
d_call: TRBD1
v_call: TRBV6-6
cdr3_aa: CASSRRTGETEAFF
cdr3_nt: TGTGCCAGCAGCCGTCGGACAGGGGAGACTGAAGCTTTCTTT

clone_size: .
j_call: TRBJ2-3
d_call: TRBD2
v_call: TRBV9
cdr3_aa: CASSVAGEVAGPAGDTQYF
cdr3_nt: TGTGCCAGCAGCGTAGCGGGGGAGGTAGCGGGCCCTGCGGGAGATACGCAGTATTTT

clone_size: .
j_call: TRBJ1-1
d_call: TRBD1
v_call: TRBV6-5
cdr3_aa: CASTLTGTVGTEAFF
cdr3_nt: TGTGCCAGCACACTTACCGGGACAGTGGGAACTGAAGCTTTCTTT

clone_size: .
j_call: TRBJ2-3
d_call: .
v_call: TRBV5-1
cdr3_aa: CASSLLFGIASTDTQYF
cdr3_nt: TGCGCCAGCAGCTTACTTTTTGGAATAGCGAGCACAGATACGCAGTATTTT

clone_size: .
j_call: TRBJ1-5
d_call: .
v_call: TRBV7-2
cdr3_aa: CASNTDSFSNQPQHF
cdr3_nt: TGTGCCAGCAACACCGACAGTTTTAGCAATCAGCCCCAGCATTTT

clone_size: .
j_call: TRBJ2-1
d_call: TRBD1
v_call: TRBV5-1
cdr3_aa: CASNFQGQGEQFF
cdr3_nt: TGCGCCAGCAACTTCCAGGGACAGGGCGAGCAGTTCTTC

clone_size: .
j_call: TRBJ2-7
d_call: .
v_call: TRBV6-2/TRBV6-3
cdr3_aa: CASSALQQVLLLMYEQYF
cdr3_nt: TGTGCCAGCAGCGCACTGCAACAGGTACTCCTACTAATGTACGAGCAGTACTTC

clone_size: .
j_call: TRBJ2-7
d_call: TRBD2
v_call: TRBV27
cdr3_aa: CASSLPTRGLPLEQYF
cdr3_nt: TGTGCCAGCAGTTTGCCAACTAGGGGACTACCTTTAGAGCAGTACTTC

clone_size: .
j_call: TRBJ1-2
d_call: .
v_call: TRBV7-8
cdr3_aa: CASSPLDSTNYGYTF
cdr3_nt: TGTGCCAGCAGCCCGCTGGACAGTACTAACTATGGCTACACCTTC

clone_size: once
j_call: TRBJ1-1
d_call: .
v_call: TRBV5-6
cdr3_aa: CASSSAGLTEAFF
cdr3_nt: TGTGCCAGCAGCTCCGCGGGACTGACTGAAGCTTTCTTT

clone_size: .
j_call: TRBJ2-7
d_call: TRBD2
v_call: TRBV25-1
cdr3_aa: CASSERTSGGIDGYEQYF
cdr3_nt: TGTGCCAGCAGTGAGAGGACTAGCGGGGGGATTGACGGCTACGAGCAGTACTTC

clone_size: .
j_call: TRBJ1-2
d_call: TRBD1
v_call: TRBV9
cdr3_aa: CASSGQGGYTF
cdr3_nt: TGTGCCAGCAGCGGACAGGGGGGCTACACCTTC

clone_size: .
j_call: TRBJ2-7
d_call: .
v_call: TRBV9
cdr3_aa: CASSGPTYEQYF
cdr3_nt: TGTGCCAGCAGCGGGCCAACCTACGAGCAGTACTTC

clone_size: .
j_call: TRBJ1-2
d_call: .
v_call: TRBV7-5
cdr3_aa: CARSWKGTVDGPSLYGYTF
cdr3_nt: TGTGCCAGAAGCTGGAAGGGGACAGTAGATGGTCCTTCCCTATATGGCTACACCTTC

clone_size: .
j_call: TRBJ1-1
d_call: .
v_call: TRBV11-1
cdr3_aa: CASSLWGGPTEAFF
cdr3_nt: TGTGCCAGCAGCTTATGGGGAGGTCCCACTGAAGCTTTCTTT

clone_size: .
j_call: TRBJ1-2
d_call: .
v_call: TRBV25-1
cdr3_aa: CASSKGGGQGYTF
cdr3_nt: TGTGCCAGCAGTAAAGGGGGAGGGCAAGGCTACACCTTC

clone_size: once
j_call: TRBJ2-7
d_call: TRBD1
v_call: TRBV19
cdr3_aa: CASSLRQGSYEQYF
cdr3_nt: TGTGCCAGTAGTTTGAGACAGGGATCCTACGAGCAGTACTTC

clone_size: few
j_call: TRBJ1-3
d_call: .
v_call: TRBV4-1
cdr3_aa: CASSQDPPGNTIYF
cdr3_nt: TGCGCCAGCAGCCAAGATCCTCCCGGAAACACCATATATTTT

clone_size: .
j_call: TRBJ2-7
d_call: .
v_call: TRBV5-5
cdr3_aa: CASSEDEQYF
cdr3_nt: TGTGCCAGCAGTGAGGACGAGCAGTACTTC

clone_size: .
j_call: TRBJ2-7
d_call: .
v_call: TRBV29-1
cdr3_aa: CSVEEDIGYEQYF
cdr3_nt: TGCAGCGTTGAGGAGGATATAGGCTACGAGCAGTACTTC

clone_size: .
j_call: TRBJ1-2
d_call: TRBD1
v_call: TRBV5-1
cdr3_aa: CASSVQQGGNYGYTF
cdr3_nt: TGCGCCAGCAGCGTCCAACAGGGGGGGAACTATGGCTACACCTTC

clone_size: .
j_call: TRBJ1-1
d_call: .
v_call: TRBV7-3
cdr3_aa: CASSLGGGTEAFF
cdr3_nt: TGTGCCAGCAGCTTAGGGGGCGGCACTGAAGCTTTCTTT

clone_size: once
j_call: TRBJ1-6
d_call: .
v_call: TRBV6-2/TRBV6-3
cdr3_aa: CASSPGRTATGAPLHF
cdr3_nt: TGTGCCAGCAGCCCCGGGAGGACAGCAACCGGGGCACCCCTCCACTTT

clone_size: .
j_call: TRBJ1-5
d_call: .
v_call: TRBV21-1
cdr3_aa: CASSKVRDRGVRQPQHF
cdr3_nt: TGTGCCAGCAGCAAAGTGCGGGACAGGGGAGTGCGGCAGCCCCAGCATTTT

clone_size: .
j_call: TRBJ2-6
d_call: .
v_call: TRBV9
cdr3_aa: CASSVPREGSSGANVLTF
cdr3_nt: TGTGCCAGCAGCGTTCCCCGGGAAGGGTCCTCTGGGGCCAACGTCCTGACTTTC

clone_size: .
j_call: TRBJ2-7
d_call: .
v_call: TRBV6-2/TRBV6-3
cdr3_aa: CASSYEVVGQYF
cdr3_nt: TGTGCCAGCAGTTACGAGGTGGTAGGGCAGTACTTC

clone_size: .
j_call: TRBJ1-3
d_call: TRBD1
v_call: TRBV6-6
cdr3_aa: CASSPRQGNSGNTIYF
cdr3_nt: TGTGCCAGCAGTCCGCGACAGGGGAACTCTGGAAACACCATATATTTT

clone_size: .
j_call: TRBJ1-3
d_call: .
v_call: TRBV18
cdr3_aa: CASSPPGGFLSGNTIYF
cdr3_nt: TGTGCCAGCTCACCACCGGGCGGGTTCCTCTCTGGAAACACCATATATTTT

clone_size: .
j_call: TRBJ1-1
d_call: TRBD1
v_call: TRBV7-9
cdr3_aa: CASSMGQGANTEAFF
cdr3_nt: TGTGCCAGCAGCATGGGACAGGGTGCGAACACTGAAGCTTTCTTT

clone_size: .
j_call: TRBJ2-7
d_call: TRBD2
v_call: TRBV9
cdr3_aa: CASSVGRGVLDYEQYF
cdr3_nt: TGTGCCAGCAGCGTAGGCCGGGGGGTCCTCGACTACGAGCAGTACTTC

clone_size: .
j_call: TRBJ2-5
d_call: .
v_call: TRBV9
cdr3_aa: CASSVSLGGTQYF
cdr3_nt: TGTGCCAGCAGCGTCTCCCTGGGGGGGACCCAGTACTTC

clone_size: .
j_call: TRBJ1-2
d_call: TRBD1
v_call: TRBV5-1
cdr3_aa: CASSTAPIFGQGGNGYTF
cdr3_nt: TGCGCCAGCAGTACCGCGCCAATCTTCGGACAGGGAGGTAATGGCTACACCTTC

clone_size: .
j_call: TRBJ1-1
d_call: .
v_call: TRBV19
cdr3_aa: CASSIDSRTVNTEAFF
cdr3_nt: TGTGCCAGTAGTATAGACTCGCGGACTGTGAACACTGAAGCTTTCTTT

clone_size: once
j_call: TRBJ2-7
d_call: TRBD1
v_call: TRBV4-1
cdr3_aa: CASSQVAQGASLTYEQYF
cdr3_nt: TGCGCCAGCAGCCAAGTGGCCCAGGGGGCGAGCCTTACCTACGAGCAGTACTTC

clone_size: few
j_call: TRBJ1-2
d_call: .
v_call: TRBV7-6
cdr3_aa: CASSLGFGGALYGYTF
cdr3_nt: TGTGCCAGCAGCTTAGGGTTCGGAGGGGCCCTCTATGGCTACACCTTC

clone_size: .
j_call: TRBJ2-5
d_call: TRBD2
v_call: TRBV18
cdr3_aa: CASSPTYGGLAGGYPRFETQYF
cdr3_nt: TGTGCCAGCTCACCCACGTACGGCGGACTAGCGGGGGGGTACCCCCGGTTTGAGACCCAGTACTTC

clone_size: .
j_call: TRBJ1-6
d_call: .
v_call: TRBV19
cdr3_aa: CASSMGPEGSPLHF
cdr3_nt: TGTGCCAGTAGTATGGGCCCAGAAGGTTCACCCCTCCACTTT

clone_size: .
j_call: TRBJ1-1
d_call: .
v_call: TRBV6-5
cdr3_aa: CASSRSGTGEAFF
cdr3_nt: TGTGCCAGTTCCCGGTCGGGAACGGGGGAAGCTTTCTTT

clone_size: once
j_call: TRBJ1-2
d_call: .
v_call: TRBV5-1
cdr3_aa: CASSLGQPRVNYGYTF
cdr3_nt: TGCGCCAGCAGCTTGGGCCAACCACGGGTTAACTATGGCTACACCTTC

clone_size: .
j_call: TRBJ2-2
d_call: TRBD2
v_call: TRBV2
cdr3_aa: CASSDGAGGENTGELFF
cdr3_nt: TGTGCCAGCAGTGATGGAGCGGGGGGCGAGAACACCGGGGAGCTGTTTTTT

clone_size: .
j_call: TRBJ1-2
d_call: .
v_call: TRBV6-1
cdr3_aa: CASSEGGRSYGYTF
cdr3_nt: TGTGCCAGCAGTGAAGGGGGCCGTTCCTATGGCTACACCTTC

clone_size: .
j_call: TRBJ1-6
d_call: TRBD1
v_call: TRBV18
cdr3_aa: CASTGQGASYNSPLHF
cdr3_nt: TGTGCCAGCACAGGACAGGGGGCATCCTATAATTCACCCCTCCACTTT

clone_size: .
j_call: TRBJ2-1
d_call: TRBD2
v_call: TRBV4-3
cdr3_aa: CASSPRRGGRFGTYNEQFF
cdr3_nt: TGCGCCAGCAGTCCGCGGCGGGGGGGCCGTTTCGGAACCTACAATGAGCAGTTCTTC

clone_size: .
j_call: TRBJ1-3
d_call: .
v_call: TRBV9
cdr3_aa: CASSVEGASGNTIYF
cdr3_nt: TGTGCCAGCAGCGTTGAGGGCGCCTCTGGAAACACCATATATTTT

clone_size: .
j_call: TRBJ1-3
d_call: .
v_call: TRBV4-3
cdr3_aa: CASSQSPDRDYSGNTIYF
cdr3_nt: TGCGCCAGCAGCCAATCTCCGGACAGAGACTACTCTGGAAACACCATATATTTT

clone_size: .
j_call: TRBJ1-1
d_call: .
v_call: TRBV29-1
cdr3_aa: CSVEEGGGTEAFF
cdr3_nt: TGCAGCGTTGAGGAAGGGGGGGGAACTGAAGCTTTCTTT

clone_size: .
j_call: TRBJ2-2
d_call: TRBD1
v_call: TRBV18
cdr3_aa: CASSPPTGGTTGELFF
cdr3_nt: TGTGCCAGCTCACCACCAACAGGGGGCACCACCGGGGAGCTGTTTTTT

clone_size: .
j_call: TRBJ2-3
d_call: TRBD2
v_call: TRBV6-5
cdr3_aa: CASRPAGGADTQYF
cdr3_nt: TGTGCCAGCAGACCTGCGGGGGGCGCAGATACGCAGTATTTT

clone_size: .
j_call: TRBJ2-5
d_call: .
v_call: TRBV11-3
cdr3_aa: CASSLGRGGRETQYF
cdr3_nt: TGTGCCAGCAGCTTAGGCAGGGGCGGTCGGGAGACCCAGTACTTC